These 3 T cell receptor beta chains were all obtained from the same sample, sequenced in a study of OX40 agonist ivuxolimab in advanced cancers. Sequenced by immunoSEQ multiplex PCR; TCRdb stores in-frame clones only, minus some. This sample yields 45,000 to 50,000 clones, of which approximately 90% are seen a single time; 15% to 20% belongs to the top ten. This specimen was CD4+ or CD8+ T cells sorted from blood, taken in a trial of the OX40 agonist ivuxolimab. The receptor source for this set is an adult with an advanced solid tumor such as melanoma, head and neck, liver or kidney cancer.

The chain carries TRBV19 and TRBJ2-7, with 9 bases aligning to TRBD1. The trim removed 5 bases at V and 5 bases at J, leaving 7 bases unmatched. Germline CDR1 reads LNHDA; CDR2 reads SQIVND (reference sequence). The CDR3 sequence is 14 residues long. The CDR3 reads CASSPGTGSNEQYF. DNA of the CDR3: TGTGCCAGTAGTCCCGGGACAGGGTCAAACGAGCAGTACTTC.

The CDR3, as DNA: TGTGCCAGCAGTTTATACAGTGTGAACACTGAAGCTTTCTTT. It yields the protein CASSLYSVNTEAFF. The V and J genes are TRBV27 and TRBJ1-1; D remains unclear. Trimming stripped 1 base from V and 0 bases from J, with 6 bases between. In germline, CDR1 is MNHEY, CDR2 SMNVEV (reference sequence). This CDR3 comprises 14 residues.

The rearrangement links TRBV7-6 to TRBJ1-2; 7 bases agree with TRBD1. The CDR3 runs 13 residues. Unmatched junction bases numbered 4, after V lost 5 bases and J lost 4 bases. Germline loops: CDR1 SGHVS, CDR2 FNYEAQ. The CDR3 nucleotides are TGTGCCAGCAGCCCGGGGACAGCCTATGGCTACACCTTC. It specifies CASSPGTAYGYTF.